This T cell receptor beta chain was identified during a study of cytomegalovirus exposure and HLA in healthy donors. Study-level findings and limits: Most TCR sequences were rare, but some public TCRs occurred in many donors. Clusters of TCRs from the first cohort tended to co-occur in the approximately 130 validation repertoires (as a later analysis found). Reports indicated that the classifier achieved high specificity and sensitivity in diagnosing cytomegalovirus status. Researchers counted roughly 150 TCR beta chains as cytomegalovirus-associated.

As for this clone: What it recognizes is unknown.

Repertoires were generated with immunoSEQ multiplex PCR, while TCRdb's copy carries only in-frame clones and drops some. The sample records about 130,000 clones, 75% to 90% being singletons. Germline V gene data show CDR1 as SGHAT and CDR2 as FQNNGV. V gave up 5 bases and J gave up 7 bases, with 15 bases separating them. The length of the CDR3 is 14 residues. Source material: PBMCs. The rearrangement uses TRBV11-2 and TRBJ2-1, with a weak D call TRBD2 (6 bases). The receptor was derived from a woman under 30 in good health and CMV-seropositive. This CDR3 is CASSPGLAGNEQFF. The CDR3 DNA follows: TGTGCCAGCAGCCCGGGACTCGCGGGTAATGAGCAGTTCTTC.